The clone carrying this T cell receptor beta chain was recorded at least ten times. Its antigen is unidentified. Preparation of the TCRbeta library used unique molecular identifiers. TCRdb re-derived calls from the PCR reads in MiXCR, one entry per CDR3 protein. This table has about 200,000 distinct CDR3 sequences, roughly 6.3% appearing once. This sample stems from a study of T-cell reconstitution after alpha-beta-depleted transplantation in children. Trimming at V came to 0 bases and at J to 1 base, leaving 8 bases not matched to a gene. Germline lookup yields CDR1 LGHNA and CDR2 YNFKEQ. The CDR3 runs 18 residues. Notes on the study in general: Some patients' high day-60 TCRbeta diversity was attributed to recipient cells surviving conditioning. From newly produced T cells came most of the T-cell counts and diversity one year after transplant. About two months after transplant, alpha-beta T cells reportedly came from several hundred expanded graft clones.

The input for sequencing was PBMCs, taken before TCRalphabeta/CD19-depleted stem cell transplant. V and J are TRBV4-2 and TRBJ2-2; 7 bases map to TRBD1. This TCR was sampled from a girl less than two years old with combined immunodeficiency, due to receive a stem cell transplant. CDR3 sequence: CASSQDRGRDVNTGELFF. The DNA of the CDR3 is TGTGCCAGCAGCCAAGATAGGGGGCGAGATGTGAACACCGGGGAGCTGTTTTTT.